This TCR beta chain was captured in a study of T cells in Graves' hyperthyroidism and ophthalmopathy. The study's findings and limits: Most thyroid clonotypes that were expanded above 0.001 also turned up in blood.

10 ml fresh peripheral blood yielded the PBMCs. Germline CDR1 SNHLY, CDR2 FYNNEI. The V end was cut by 7 bases, the J end by 3 bases, with 13 bases between. This CDR3 region has 13 residues. This clonotype was detected ten times or more. Its antigen is currently unknown. Template material for amplifying TCR beta CDR3 regions consisted of RNA transcripts. A first-round RT-PCR of the TCR CDR3 used the HTBI primer set. TCRdb reanalysed the multiplex PCR reads using MiXCR and keeps one entry per CDR3 protein. The sample yields around 340,000 distinct CDR3 sequences, about 15% seen once. The sequence derives from a woman between 25 and 40 years old with Graves' hyperthyroidism. The genes are TRBV2 and TRBJ2-7, with D perhaps matching TRBD2 (6 bases). The source material was blood. As DNA, the CDR3 is TGTGCCAGCACCTTCCTAGCGCACTACGAGCAGTACTTC. Protein sequence: CASTFLAHYEQYF.